These 32 T cell receptor beta chains share one sample of origin, sequenced in a study of prognosis after radiotherapy for stage I lung cancer. Multiplex PCR in two rounds served to amplify TCR beta CDR3 from genomic DNA. First-round PCR, the initial amplification, used primers specific to each TRBV and TRBJ gene. MiXCR was run by TCRdb on the multiplex PCR reads, yielding one entry per CDR3 protein. There are about 28,000 distinct CDR3 sequences in the sample; about 43% occur only once, and under 15% lies in the top ten. The sequences come from PBMCs, collected before or after stereotactic body radiation therapy (not recorded which). These receptors all stem from a donor aged 50 or older with non-small cell lung cancer.

By frequency in the sample, this clonotype is medium-sized (0.01 to 0.1%). The chain links TRBV19 to TRBJ2-2, with D possibly being TRBD1 (6 bases). The CDR3 is made up of 14 amino acids. V gave up 7 bases and J gave up 1 base, with 10 bases separating them. Germline V gives CDR1 LNHDA, CDR2 SQIVND (reference sequence). CDR3 amino acids: CASKTGRNTGELFF. In nucleotides, the CDR3 is TGTGCCAGTAAAACAGGGCGGAACACCGGGGAGCTGTTTTTT.

Concerning this clonotype itself: A much larger clone is a single base away; this may be a read error. The chain combines TRBV6-2 or TRBV6-3 with TRBJ2-5, with D perhaps TRBD1 (6 bases). The CDR3 totals 14 residues. Trimming stripped 6 bases from V and 5 bases from J, with 16 bases between. Germline V lookup: CDR1 MNHEY, CDR2 SVGEGT. CDR3 residues: CASRIQGVQETQYF. CDR3 in DNA: TGTGCCAGCAGAATACAGGGAGTACAGGAGACCCAGTACTTC.

In its sample, this clonotype was seen many times. The chain is built from TRBV18 and TRBJ2-2, with D unresolved. Trimming removed 1 base at V and 3 bases at J, with 9 bases between. The germline V gene encodes CDR1 KGHSH and CDR2 LQKENI. The CDR3 runs 15 residues. Here the CDR3 reads CASSPHPADTGELFF. The CDR3, as DNA: TGTGCCAGCTCACCACACCCAGCAGACACCGGGGAGCTGTTTTTT.

This clonotype has only a few counts. A read error is likely here: a far larger clone is one base away. The chain is built from TRBV6-1 and TRBJ1-1; maybe TRBD1 (5 bases). The V gene's germline CDR1 is MNHNS and CDR2 SASEGT. CDR3 length: 13 amino acids. The chain's CDR3 is CAGRYSGHSEAFF. In DNA, the CDR3 is TGTGCCGGCAGGTACAGCGGACACTCTGAAGCTTTCTTT.

Notes on this clonotype: The junction departs from the called germline gene at one end, perhaps through a read error. The chain joins TRBV6-4 to TRBJ2-2; tentative D call: TRBD1 (5 bases). CDR1 and CDR2 from the germline V gene are MRHNA and SNTAGT. The CDR3 consists of 15 residues. CDR3 sequence reads: CASSYSPGSTGELFF. The CDR3 coding sequence is TGTGCCAGCAGTTACTCACCAGGGTCCACCGGGGAGCTGTTTTTT.

This clonotype was recorded at least ten times. The CDR3 protein is CATRGQGGETQYF. The CDR3 DNA reads TGTGCCACCCGAGGACAGGGGGGGGAGACCCAGTACTTC. This rearrangement joins TRBV24-1 to TRBJ2-5, with 10 positions matching TRBD1. The J segment lost 5 bases and the V segment lost 9 bases, leaving 5 bases of the junction unmatched. The CDR3 spans 13 residues. The germline CDR1 and CDR2 sequences are KGHDR and SFDVKD.

The rearrangement joins TRBV24-1 to TRBJ2-2; D is perhaps TRBD2 (6 bases). Germline V gene sequence: CDR1 KGHDR, CDR2 SFDVKD. Trimming took off 5 bases at V and 3 bases at J, with 12 bases between the two ends. This CDR3 region has 15 residues. CDR3 nucleotide sequence: TGTGCCACCAGTGTGGGGGAGCGGGACACCGGGGAGCTGTTTTTT. The encoded protein is CATSVGERDTGELFF.

In regard to this clonotype: Germline is not matched at one junction end, which may reflect a read error. The J gene is TRBJ2-5, the V gene TRBV7-7, with 10 nucleotides matching TRBD1. CDR1 is SSHAT, CDR2 FNYEAQ, per germline (reference sequence). This CDR3 contains 17 residues. CDR3 amino acids: CASSLGRRDRGQETQYF. The DNA of the CDR3 is TGTGCTAGCAGCTTAGGCCGCCGGGACAGGGGTCAAGAGACACAGTACTTC. Full variable domain (rest looked up from reference TRBV7-7 and TRBJ2-5): GAGVSQSPRYKVTKRGQDVTLRCDPISSHATLYWYQQALGQGPEFLTYFNYEAQPDKSGLPSDRFSAERPEGSISTLTIQRTEQRDSAMYRCASSLGRRDRGQETQYFGPGTRLLVL.

In its sample, this clonotype was seen many times. The gene calls are TRBV2 and TRBJ1-1, with no clear D. The CDR3 has 10 amino acids. The V end was cut by 8 bases, the J end by 0 bases, with 1 base between. Germline V lookup: CDR1 SNHLY, CDR2 FYNNEI. The CDR3 loop reads CASLNTEAFF. The CDR3 DNA is TGTGCCAGCCTGAACACTGAAGCTTTCTTT.

Note on this clonotype: A far larger clone is only one base removed, so a read error is likely. The chain recombines TRBV6-4 with TRBJ1-2; the D gene is possibly TRBD1 (5 bases). The CDR3 length is 16 residues. Germline assignment: CDR1 MRHNA and CDR2 SNTAGT. CDR3 in DNA: TGTGCCAGCAGTTACTGGGATGGGGGTACTAACTATTGCTACACCTTC. This codes for CASSYWDGGTNYCYTF.

The V gene is TRBV3-1, the J gene TRBJ1-3; D possibly corresponds to TRBD1 (5 bases). The V gene lost 0 bases and the J gene lost 0 bases, with 12 bases spanning the gap. This CDR3 contains 17 residues. Germline V CDR1 and CDR2: LGHDT, YNNKEL (reference sequence). CDR3 in amino acids: CASSQDRGASSGNTIYF. The CDR3 DNA sequence: TGTGCCAGCAGCCAAGATCGAGGGGCCTCCTCTGGAAACACCATATATTTT.

This clonotype was counted ten times or more. The CDR3 bases are TGTGCCAGCAGATTCTTGGACGAGACCCAGTACTTC. Protein product: CASRFLDETQYF. The chain carries TRBV28 and TRBJ2-5; D is undetermined. The V end was cut by 6 bases, the J end by 5 bases, with 10 bases between. The CDR3 has 12 residues. Germline CDR1 reads MDHEN; CDR2 reads SYDVKM.

This clonotype was observed at least ten times. The chain has TRBV4-2 and TRBJ2-2; D is ambiguous. Germline V gene sequence: CDR1 LGHNA, CDR2 YNFKEQ. V gave up 3 bases and J gave up 1 base, with 6 bases separating them. The CDR3 extends over 14 amino acids. The CDR3 DNA sequence: TGTGCCAGCAGCCAGGAACGGAACACCGGGGAGCTGTTTTTT. As protein: CASSQERNTGELFF.

This clonotype rates as medium-sized. The rearrangement joins TRBV25-1 to TRBJ1-4; D call uncertain. Per germline, CDR1 MGHDK and CDR2 SYGVNS. This CDR3 has 16 amino acids. V was cut by 0 bases and J by 4 bases, with 12 bases left in between. As DNA, the CDR3 is TGTGCCAGCAGTGAATATAAGGGTCAGAATAATGAAAAACTGTTTTTT. The encoded protein is CASSEYKGQNNEKLFF.

Ten or more counts support this clonotype. This sequence joins TRBV5-1 and TRBJ2-7; 7 nucleotides line up with TRBD2. Germline values: CDR1 SGHRS, CDR2 YFSETQ. Trimming removed 4 bases from V and 0 bases from J; junction bases left unmatched: 10. The CDR3 runs 16 residues. The CDR3 region has the DNA TGCGCCAGCAGCCCCTCCGGGGGGTCAAGCTCCTACGAGCAGTACTTC. This translates into CASSPSGGSSSYEQYF.

This clonotype was seen ten or more times. The chain combines TRBV5-6 with TRBJ2-5, with D tentatively TRBD2 (6 bases). V shed 0 bases and J shed 0 bases, with 18 bases lying between them. This CDR3 has 18 residues. Germline lookup yields CDR1 SGHDT and CDR2 YYEEEE. The CDR3 here is CASSLDLGGPANQETQYF. The CDR3 nucleotides are TGTGCCAGCAGCTTGGACCTGGGGGGACCCGCGAACCAAGAGACCCAGTACTTC.

Points on this clonotype: A junction boundary mismatches the germline segment, possibly from a read error. This chain uses TRBV24-1 with TRBJ1-1, with D possibly matching TRBD1 (5 bases). The CDR3 covers 15 residues. CDR1 is KGHDR, CDR2 SFDVKD, per germline. The CDR3 DNA is TGTGCCACCAGGGCATCCGGGACTGCGAACACTGAAGATTTCTTT. Translating it yields CATRASGTANTEDFF.

This clonotype showed up just a few times. This likely reflects a read error, since a far larger clone is one base away. The chain links TRBV7-9 to TRBJ1-6, with D unclear. Germline V gene sequence: CDR1 SEHNR, CDR2 FQNEAQ (reference sequence). CDR3 length: 15 residues. This CDR3 reads CVSSLEVTTGSPLHF. DNA of the CDR3: TGTGTCAGCAGCTTAGAGGTGACAACGGGGTCACCCCTCCACTTT. Based on the CDR3 plus reference TRBV7-9 and TRBJ1-6, the full variable domain is DTGVSQNPRHKITKRGQNVTFRCDPISEHNRLYWYRQTLGQGPEFLTYFQNEAQLEKSRLLSDRFSAERPKGSFSTLEIQRTEQGDSAMYLCVSSLEVTTGSPLHFGNGTRLTVT.

Regarding this clonotype: At one of its ends the junction is not consistent with the germline gene, which may arise from a read error. The chain couples TRBV20-1 to TRBJ2-2, with D possibly being TRBD1 or TRBD2 (5 bases each). The CDR3 length is 15 residues. Germline CDR1 and CDR2: DFQATT and SNEGSKA (reference sequence). The CDR3 sequence is CSAKPWDGLTGEPFF. CDR3 coding DNA: TGCAGTGCTAAACCCTGGGACGGACTCACCGGTGAGCCGTTTTTT.

Ten or more counts support this clonotype. With a much larger clone just one base away, this may be a read error. The rearrangement uses TRBV20-1 and TRBJ2-1; D might be TRBD1 (6 bases). CDR1 is DFQATT, CDR2 SNEGSKA, per germline (reference sequence). CDR3 size: 17 residues. CDR3: CSANRRGGARGISEQLF. Written as DNA, the CDR3 is TGCAGTGCTAACCGTCGGGGTGGGGCCAGGGGTATTAGTGAGCAGCTCTTC.

Ten or more counts support this clonotype. The chain employs TRBV3-1 and TRBJ2-7; TRBD2 aligns across 9 bases. The length of the CDR3 is 17 residues. The germline gives CDR1 LGHDT, CDR2 YNNKEL (reference sequence). V lost 4 bases, J lost 6 bases, and 16 bases stayed unmatched. For the CDR3, the DNA is TGTGCCAGCAGCCGAGACCCAATTCGCGGGAGGGGAGGCGAGCAGTACTTC. It translates to CASSRDPIRGRGGEQYF.

Within the sample, this clonotype is medium-sized. The V gene is TRBV20-1, the J gene TRBJ1-6; 11 bases match TRBD1. In germline, CDR1 is DFQATT, CDR2 SNEGSKA (reference sequence). V trimming: 3 bases; J trimming: 7 bases; junction bases outside the gene matches: 8. The CDR3 runs 16 residues. The CDR3 protein is CSARDEGTGGNSPLHF. CDR3 sequence (DNA): TGCAGTGCTAGGGATGAAGGGACAGGGGGGAATTCACCCCTCCACTTT.

This clonotype was seen a few times. Since a much larger clone is just one base distant, this may be a read error. The rearrangement joins TRBV6-2 or TRBV6-3 to TRBJ2-5; no clear D. V lost 7 bases and J 5 bases, leaving 8 bases between the germline ends. The CDR3 extends over 11 amino acids. The germline V gene encodes CDR1 MNHEY and CDR2 SVGEGT. CDR3 nucleotides: TGTGCCAGCATGAGCGTCGAGACCCAGTACTTC. It is translated as CASMSVETQYF.

This clonotype is categorized as medium-sized. The gene calls are TRBV12-3 or TRBV12-4 and TRBJ1-3; the D gene is possibly TRBD1 (6 bases). Between the trimmed V and J ends, which lost 5 bases and 4 bases, there was a span of 15 bases. This CDR3 has 15 residues. CDR3 loop: CASSPTGLAGNTIYF. The CDR3 bases are TGTGCCAGCAGTCCCACAGGGTTAGCCGGAAACACCATATATTTT.

This clonotype has just a few counts. At one end, the junction sequence differs from germline, possibly due to a read error. The chain joins TRBV4-1 to TRBJ2-1; TRBD2 aligns across 10 bases. The germline V gene has CDR1 MGHRA and CDR2 YSYEKL. This CDR3 region has 14 residues. The CDR3 spells CARSQGLADNEQFF. CDR3 DNA: TGCGCCAGAAGCCAAGGACTAGCGGATAATGAGCAGTTCTTC.

The chain couples TRBV20-1 to TRBJ2-7; D gene uncertain. V lost 5 bases and J lost 4, with 9 bases in between. CDR1 and CDR2 (germline): DFQATT, SNEGSKA (reference sequence). CDR3 size: 11 residues. In DNA, the CDR3 is TGCAGTGCTGGGGTCCAATACGAGCAGTACTTC. Residues: CSAGVQYEQYF.

This sequence joins TRBV6-5 and TRBJ1-1; no firm D call. The CDR3 totals 14 residues. Germline CDR1 and CDR2: MNHEY and SVGAGI. V was cut by 2 bases and J by 3 bases, with 10 bases left in between. The CDR3 is CASSYADTYTEAFF. CDR3 DNA sequence: TGTGCCAGCAGTTACGCCGACACATACACTGAAGCTTTCTTT.

This clonotype was counted a single time. J is TRBJ2-1 and V is TRBV28; D not certain. Germline V lookup: CDR1 MDHEN, CDR2 SYDVKM. This CDR3 has 11 residues. The ends were cut back, 6 bases at V and 4 bases at J, with 4 bases in the middle. The CDR3 DNA sequence: TGTGCCAGCAGCCGGTACAATGAGCAGTTCTTC. This encodes CASSRYNEQFF.

To note about this clonotype: It is likely a read error: a sequence one base away is far more abundant. The J gene is TRBJ1-6, the V gene TRBV6-8; D gene ambiguous. CDR1 is MNHGY and CDR2 is SAAAGT in the germline V gene. This CDR3 comprises 12 residues. The V end lost 5 bases, the J end lost 9 bases, and 8 bases lay between the germline ends. In DNA, the CDR3 is TGTGCCAGCAGTATGATAGCTTCACCCCTCCACTTT. Translating gives CASSMIASPLHF.

As to this clonotype: No conserved phenylalanine or tryptophan ends this CDR3, so it is likely a read error. The gene calls are TRBV11-2 and TRBJ1-1; D unresolved. The CDR3 is 13 amino acids. V lost 3 bases and J 4 bases, leaving 9 bases between the germline ends. Germline CDR1 is SGHAT and CDR2 is FQNNGV. CDR3 sequence (DNA): TGTGCCAGCAGCTTGGATAGTGTCACTGAAGCTTTCCTT. Protein sequence: CASSLDSVTEAFL.

There are a few counts of this clonotype. The gene calls are TRBV6-1 and TRBJ1-2; 7 bases align to TRBD1. V dropped 5 bases and J dropped 6; count of bases not matched to a gene: 9. CDR1 is MNHNS, CDR2 SASEGT, per germline. This CDR3 has 14 residues. The DNA of the CDR3 is TGTGCCAGCAGTACCCGACAGGGATGGGATGGCTACACCTTC. Amino acid sequence: CASSTRQGWDGYTF.

This clonotype is termed medium-sized. The V call is TRBV5-1, the J call TRBJ1-2, with a weak D call TRBD1 (6 bases). Germline loops: CDR1 SGHRS, CDR2 YFSETQ. V lost 2 bases to trimming and J lost 7 bases, with 21 bases between them. The CDR3 loop spans 16 amino acids. The CDR3 coding sequence is TGCGCCAGCAGCTTCACTGGGGGGGCCTTGGTTTTTGGCTACACCTTC. Its translation is CASSFTGGALVFGYTF.